This TCR beta chain originates from a study of vaccination effects on CD4 cells after COVID-19 (dated by TCRdb to the early 2020s). For the wider study: Post-vaccine samples across the study were collected a median of 72 days after the second dose, with a range of 14 to 241. The study compared SARS-CoV-2 spike-specific CD4+ TCR repertoires before and after mRNA vaccination in COVID-19 convalescent patients and infection-naive vaccine recipients. The full study included 9 to 10 COVID-19 convalescent patients and a few SARS-CoV-2-naive healthy vaccine recipients. Cultures from other donors in the study were sequenced using the Oncomine TCR Beta short-read assay on an Illumina iSeq 100. Study-level results and caveats: Both infection-induced and vaccine-induced clones contracted markedly at late post-vaccination timepoints, which is consistent with waning T cell responses. Limitations of the study were the small number of convalescent patients and the absence of early post-infection timepoints. Among healthy vaccine recipients, nearly all vaccine-induced clones were SARS-CoV-2 mono-reactive, and only 1 of 255 was cross-reactive with common cold coronaviruses.

The ViraFEST assay stimulated PBMC with viral peptide pools and then used TCR sequencing to identify antigen-specific CD4+ T cell clonotypes by expansion. After less than eleven days of culture, CD4+ T cells were isolated with the EasySep CD4+ T cell isolation kit. Two doses of either the BNT162b2 or the mRNA-1273 mRNA SARS-CoV-2 vaccine were administered to participants. None of the healthy vaccine recipients had a prior SARS-CoV-2 infection, which was confirmed by nucleocapsid antibody tests that came back negative both before and after vaccination. Some 2.2 million PBMC per well were cultured in IMDM with about 4.6% human AB serum, 10 IU/ml IL-2 and gentamicin, plus 10 ug/ml peptides. On days 3 and 7, half of the culture medium was replaced with fresh IL-2-containing medium. Unless noted otherwise, every peptide stimulation condition was grown in triplicate wells. Using Ficoll-Paque Plus gradient centrifugation, PBMC were separated from whole blood and then either used fresh or cryopreserved at -140C. The spike proteins of SARS-CoV-2 and of the common cold coronaviruses HCoV-NL63, HCoV-OC43 and HCoV-229E were spanned by overlapping peptide pools. Genomic DNA was extracted from cultured CD4+ T cells with the QIAamp micro DNA kit.

There are a few counts of this clone. The antigen it recognizes is unknown. Per-base quality was not reported, and no clone a single base away is much larger than it. Libraries were made using the immunoSEQ multiplex PCR assay. TCR beta CDR3 sequencing was performed on DNA from the cultured, isolated CD4+ T cells. In the paper's pipeline: Non-productive TCR sequences were removed and reads were trimmed to the CDR3 region, keeping CDR3s of at least 7 amino acids. The MANAFEST web app was used to identify antigen-specific clonotypes by comparing expansion in peptide wells with expansion in reference cultures. To count as positive, a clone had to show expansion at FDR<0.05 compared with the reference and with all other wells, an odds ratio above 5, and a frequency above 0.1% in two replicate wells. Clonotypes significantly expanded in SARS-CoV-2 spike wells and in at least one common cold coronavirus spike condition were defined as cross-reactive. Levenshtein distance calculated with the stringdist R package was used to assess CDR3 similarity, and unrooted trees were constructed with ape in R 3.6.1. TCRdb holds this immuneACCESS table with in-frame rearrangements only. Some clones are missing; in checked studies, unresolved V genes explain under half, and the rest has no known cause. The V and J calls and the clone size are those of that table, but D and trimming were determined from the DNA. This sample holds roughly 23,000 clones; around 70% were observed only once. The ten largest clones represent about 9.4% of the sample.

From its cysteine to its phenylalanine, the CDR3 spans 14 amino acids. The kept DNA is CDR3 alone, 42 bases in frame from the first base. CDR1 and CDR2, looked up from the germline V gene, are SGDLS and YYNGEE. A distance of 11 bases separates the germline ends of V and J, which lose 4 bases and 2 bases respectively. This TCR was recovered from a human donor who received a COVID-19 vaccine. The sequencing used CD4+ T cells from PBMCs cultured with HCoV-NL63 spike peptides, collected after COVID-19 vaccination. Read against the paper, the sample's cell subset or site label means: HCoV-NL63 spike overlapping peptide pool stimulation. The chain employs TRBV9 and TRBJ2-3, and perhaps TRBD2 as D gene, on 6 matching bases. The CDR3: CASSLRDSTDTQYF. The sequenced DNA: TGTGCCAGCAGCCTGCGGGACTCCACAGATACGCAGTATTTT. Joined to the reference TRBV9 and TRBJ2-3 proteins, this CDR3 gives the full variable domain: DSGVTQTPKHLITATGQRVTLRCSPRSGDLSVYWYQQSLDQGLQFLIQYYNGEERAKGNILERFSAQQFPDLHSELNLSSLELGDSALYFCASSLRDSTDTQYFGPGTRLTVL.